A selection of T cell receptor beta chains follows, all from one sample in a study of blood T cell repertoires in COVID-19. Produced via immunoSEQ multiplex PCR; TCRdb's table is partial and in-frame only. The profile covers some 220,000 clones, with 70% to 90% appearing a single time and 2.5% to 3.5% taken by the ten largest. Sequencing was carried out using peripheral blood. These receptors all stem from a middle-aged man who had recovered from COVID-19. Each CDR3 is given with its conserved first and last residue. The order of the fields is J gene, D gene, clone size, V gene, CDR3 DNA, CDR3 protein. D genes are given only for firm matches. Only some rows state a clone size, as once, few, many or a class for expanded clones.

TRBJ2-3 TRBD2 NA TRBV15 TGTGCCACCAGCAGATCAGGACTAGCGGGCCACACAGATACGCAGTATTTT CATSRSGLAGHTDTQYF
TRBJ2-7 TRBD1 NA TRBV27 TGTGCCAGCAGTCCTACTCGGACAGGGGGGTACTACGAGCAGTACTTC CASSPTRTGGYYEQYF
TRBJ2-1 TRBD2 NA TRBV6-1 TGTGCCAGCAGTGAAATAGGACTAGCGGGACGTGAGCAGTTCTTC CASSEIGLAGREQFF
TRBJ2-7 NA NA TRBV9 TGTGCCAGCAGCGTAGGAGGACAGAACTACGAGCAGTACTTC CASSVGGQNYEQYF
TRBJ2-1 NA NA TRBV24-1 TGTGCCACCAGTGATCCAGGGCCAGAGCAGTTCTTC CATSDPGPEQFF
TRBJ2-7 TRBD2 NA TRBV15 TGTGCCACCAGCAATCGCGGGGGATTCGCCGAGCAGTACTTC CATSNRGGFAEQYF
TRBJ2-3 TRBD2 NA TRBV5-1 TGCGCCAGCAGCTTGAAACTAGCGGGAGATTGGGGCACAGATACGCAGTATTTT CASSLKLAGDWGTDTQYF
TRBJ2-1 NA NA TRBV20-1 TGCAGTGCTAGTGCGGGAAAGTTCAATGAGCAGTTCTTC CSASAGKFNEQFF
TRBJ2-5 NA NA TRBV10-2 TGCGCCAGCAGTGAGTGGGGAGCGGGCCAAGAGACCCAGTACTTC CASSEWGAGQETQYF
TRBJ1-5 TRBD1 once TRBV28 TGTGCCAGCCGGGCAGGGGGTCAGCCCCAGCATTTT CASRAGGQPQHF
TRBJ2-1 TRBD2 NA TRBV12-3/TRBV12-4 TGTGCCAGCAGACTAGCGGGAGGGCGAGAGCAGTTCTTC CASRLAGGREQFF
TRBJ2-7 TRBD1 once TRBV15 TGTGCCACCAGCAGAGGACAGGGGGAACAGAGGGACTTC CATSRGQGEQRDF
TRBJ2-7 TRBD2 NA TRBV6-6 TGTGCCAGCAGACTCGACGGGAGGAGGTCCTACGAGCAGTACTTC CASRLDGRRSYEQYF
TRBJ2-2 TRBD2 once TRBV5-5 TGTGCCAGCAGCCGAACCGGACTAGCGGGAGGGCCCACCGGGGAGCTGTTTTTT CASSRTGLAGGPTGELFF
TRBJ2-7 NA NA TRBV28 TGTGCCAGCAGTCCAGGCCGGCTTACCCGCTACGAGCAGTACTTC CASSPGRLTRYEQYF
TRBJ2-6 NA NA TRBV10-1 TGCGCCAGCAGTGATTCGAGCTCTGGGGCCAACGTCCTGACTTTC CASSDSSSGANVLTF
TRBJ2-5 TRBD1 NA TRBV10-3 TGTGCCATCCGGGCAGGGGGCAATCGAGAGACCCAGTACTTC CAIRAGGNRETQYF
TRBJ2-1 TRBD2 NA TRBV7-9 TGTGCCAGCAGCTTAGCGCGGGAGACTAGCGGCAGCATCCATGAGCAGTTCTTC CASSLARETSGSIHEQFF
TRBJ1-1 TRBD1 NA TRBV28 TGTGCCAGCAGTTGGCGGGACAGGGGTTTGTTTGAGACTGAAGCTTTCTTT CASSWRDRGLFETEAFF
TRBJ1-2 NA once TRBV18 TGTGCCAGCTCACCACGCAGGCAGGGCCTAAGCTACACCTTC CASSPRRQGLSYTF